These 5 T cell receptor beta chains came from one sample sequenced in a study of Ad26.COV2.S vaccination and SARS-CoV-2 variants. Noted treatment: roughly 18 received Ad26.COV2.S at low or high dose, single or two shots; 5 received placebo; per-sample allocation not given. Sampling was done on day 63 after the first vaccine or placebo injection. Clones were sequenced by immunoSEQ multiplex PCR, and TCRdb holds only the in-frame ones, with some missing. The sample carries fewer than 900,000 clones, 89% recorded once. Sequencing was performed on peripheral blood, taken in a trial of Ad26.COV2.S vaccine versus placebo. The origin of the receptors is a person between 18 and 65 years old who received the Ad26.COV2.S COVID-19 vaccine or a placebo.

The chain is built from TRBV5-1 and TRBJ2-1, with D perhaps matching TRBD1 or TRBD2 (6 bases each). The CDR3 length is 14 residues. Germline lookup yields CDR1 SGHRS and CDR2 YFSETQ. Trimming pared 7 bases from V and 12 bases from J, leaving 23 bases between. The CDR3, as DNA: TGCGCCAGCTCAGATATGGGGGGCCCACCCCGGCAGTTCTTC. Its translation is CASSDMGGPPRQFF.

The chain combines TRBV6-6 with TRBJ2-2; 9 bases agree with TRBD2. This CDR3 has 15 amino acids. J lost 4 bases, V lost 6 bases, and 6 bases had no gene match. CDR1 is MNHNY and CDR2 is SVGAGI in the germline V gene (reference sequence). CDR3 sequence (DNA): TGTGCCAGCAGCAAACTAGCGGGCCTCACCGGGGAGCTGTTTTTT. Translating gives CASSKLAGLTGELFF.

This rearrangement joins TRBV19 to TRBJ1-4; D is undetermined. V lost 8 bases, J lost 7 bases, and 14 bases lay in between. Germline V gives CDR1 LNHDA, CDR2 SQIVND (reference sequence). This CDR3 spans 13 amino acids. Written as DNA, the CDR3 is TGTGCCAGTCGACGGGAAATGGGTGAAAAACTGTTTTTT. Residues: CASRREMGEKLFF.

The rearrangement uses TRBV18 and TRBJ2-7, with 11 positions matching TRBD2. Germline values: CDR1 KGHSH, CDR2 LQKENI. Germline trimming cut 5 bases from V and 2 bases from J; bases unmatched to any gene: 17. This CDR3 spans 19 amino acids. The CDR3 loop reads CASSTQEGLADRNTYEQYF. The CDR3 nucleotides read TGTGCCAGCTCAACTCAGGAGGGACTAGCGGACCGAAACACCTACGAGCAGTACTTC.

The chain has TRBV6-6 and TRBJ1-2; 12 nucleotides match TRBD1. The CDR3 loop spans 15 amino acids. V shed 6 bases, J shed 4 bases, and the junction held 6 bases outside the gene matches. Germline CDR1 MNHNY, CDR2 SVGAGI (reference sequence). The CDR3 sequence: CASSPRDRGPYGYTF. Written as DNA, the CDR3 is TGTGCCAGCAGCCCCCGGGACAGGGGGCCCTATGGCTACACCTTC.